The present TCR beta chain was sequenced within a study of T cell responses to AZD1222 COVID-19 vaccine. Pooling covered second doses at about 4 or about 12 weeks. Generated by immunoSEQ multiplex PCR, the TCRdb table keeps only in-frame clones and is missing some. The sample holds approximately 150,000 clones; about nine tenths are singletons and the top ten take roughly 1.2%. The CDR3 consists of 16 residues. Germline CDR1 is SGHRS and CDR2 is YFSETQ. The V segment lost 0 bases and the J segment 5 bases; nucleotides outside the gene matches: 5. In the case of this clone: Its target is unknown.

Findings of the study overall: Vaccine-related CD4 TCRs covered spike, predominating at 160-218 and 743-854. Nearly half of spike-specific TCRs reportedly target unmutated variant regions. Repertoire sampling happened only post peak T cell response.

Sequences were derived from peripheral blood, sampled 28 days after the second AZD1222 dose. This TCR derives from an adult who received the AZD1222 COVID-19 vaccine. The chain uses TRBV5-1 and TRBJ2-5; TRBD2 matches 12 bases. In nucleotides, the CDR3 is TGCGCCAGCAGCTTGGCTAGCGGGGGGGCTGGTGAGACCCAGTACTTC. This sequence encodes CASSLASGGAGETQYF.